This T cell receptor beta chain was sequenced for a study of blood T cell repertoires in COVID-19. Some clones are missing from TCRdb's copy, which holds only in-frame ones; the method was immunoSEQ multiplex PCR. The table has about 35,000 clones, approximately 89% seen once. Germline CDR1 reads ENHRY; CDR2 reads SYGVKD. Trimming took off 9 bases at V and 11 bases at J, with 17 bases between the two ends. The CDR3 is 13 amino acids. The source material was peripheral blood. The sequence derives from a human donor in a cohort sampled during active COVID-19. The chain has TRBV10-3 and TRBJ1-6, with D tentatively TRBD1 (5 bases). CDR3 sequence: CAISLTAEPPLHF. DNA of the CDR3: TGTGCCATTTCCCTGACAGCAGAACCACCCCTCCACTTT.